This paragraph covers one T cell receptor beta chain sequence. The data belong to a study of OX40 agonist ivuxolimab in advanced cancers. In the study overall: Enrollees could have had prior anti-PD-1, anti-PD-L1 or anti-CTLA-4 therapy, which more than 30% had received. Patients achieving partial responses numbered three: one hepatocellular carcinoma case and two cutaneous melanoma cases.

With autoimmune disease history or systemic immunosuppression, patients were excluded. Trimming pared 2 bases from V and 9 bases from J, leaving 17 bases between. CDR1 and CDR2 from the germline V gene are LNHDA and SQIVND (reference sequence). The CDR3 spans 15 residues. The assay was immunoSEQ multiplex PCR, and TCRdb's table has in-frame clones only and misses some. Of over 60,000 clones in the sample, approximately 88% were seen once. The V call is TRBV19, the J call TRBJ2-1; D possibly corresponds to TRBD1 (6 bases). The receptor comes from an adult with an advanced solid tumor such as melanoma, head and neck, liver or kidney cancer. The sequences come from CD4+ or CD8+ T cells sorted from blood, collected in a trial of the OX40 agonist ivuxolimab. This chain's CDR3 is CASSIRGSRGAEQFF. The CDR3 nucleotides are TGTGCCAGTAGTATAAGGGGGTCACGAGGGGCTGAGCAGTTCTTC.